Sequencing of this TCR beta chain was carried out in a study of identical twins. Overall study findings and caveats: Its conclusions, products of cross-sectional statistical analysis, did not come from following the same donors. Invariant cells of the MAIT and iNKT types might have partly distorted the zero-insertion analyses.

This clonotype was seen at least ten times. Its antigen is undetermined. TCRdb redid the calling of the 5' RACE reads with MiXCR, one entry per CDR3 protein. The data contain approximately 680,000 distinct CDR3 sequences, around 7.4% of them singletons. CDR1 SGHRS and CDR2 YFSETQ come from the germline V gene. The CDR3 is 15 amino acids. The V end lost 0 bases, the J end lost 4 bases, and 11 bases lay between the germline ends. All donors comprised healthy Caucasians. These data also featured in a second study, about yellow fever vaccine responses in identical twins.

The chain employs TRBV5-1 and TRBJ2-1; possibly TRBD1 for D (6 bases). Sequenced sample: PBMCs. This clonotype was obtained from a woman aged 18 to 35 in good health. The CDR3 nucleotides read TGCGCCAGCAGCTTGGAACAGGGAAATTACAATGAGCAGTTCTTC. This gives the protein CASSLEQGNYNEQFF.